The clone carrying this T cell receptor beta chain was counted between two and nine times. CDR3 length: 15 residues. Trimming cost V 4 bases and J 1 base, with 11 bases left between them. CDR1 is SGHRS, CDR2 YFSETQ, per germline. For the second PCR, which ran for about 7 to 11 cycles, a sample-barcoded 5' primer and a J-beta primer mix were used. TCRdb re-called the 5' RACE reads through MiXCR, storing one row per CDR3 protein. The table shows around 800,000 distinct CDR3 sequences, with about a quarter occurring only once. The data were obtained in a study of blood T cells in healthy people across ages. This sample also belongs to another study, concerning T cells of mothers and their children. That paper states: A slight, non-significant increase in overlap was found for related mother-child pairs relative to unrelated pairs.

Material: blood. The clonotype comes from a boy between 10 and 17 years old in good health. The chain couples TRBV5-1 to TRBJ2-2; a weak D match, TRBD2 (5 bases). CDR3 coding DNA: TGCGCCAGCAGCCTGACTACCATGAACACCGGGGAGCTGTTTTTT. Translation: CASSLTTMNTGELFF.